The TCR beta chain under discussion was sequenced for a study of beta chain features in type 1 diabetes (dated by TCRdb to 2016 to 2019). General notes on the study: Patients and healthy donors did not differ in mean age, gender distribution, total cell number or subset yield. A total of 90 million to 120 million sorted cells were examined across all samples, and a strong correlation was observed between cell number per subset and RNA yield. In the study, TCRB repertoires of sorted circulating CD4+ T cell subsets from recently diagnosed type 1 diabetes patients were compared with those of matched healthy donors. Regulatory and stem cell-like memory subsets were obtained from only 8 patients and roughly eight healthy donors, while naive and central memory subsets were obtained from all 28 donors.

The entire amount of isolated RNA was reverse transcribed using the High Capacity cDNA Reverse Transcription Kit, so the sequenced TCRB transcripts were expressed ones. Deep immunoSEQ sequencing was applied to naive, central memory and regulatory T cell samples, giving an average of about 3.57 million total reads per sample. Sorted cells were lysed in RLT buffer and RNA was extracted with DNase-treated RNeasy Micro or Mini kits, depending on cell number. Each cell subset was processed on its own to prevent cross-contamination, while patient and healthy donor samples were processed together. TCRB sequences were amplified from cDNA with the immunoSEQ multiplex PCR, producing 87-bp fragments spanning the CDR3 region. Amplicons were sequenced on the Illumina HiSeq platform. On the authors' methods: Synthetic template baselines were used to correct PCR bias computationally, reads within Hamming distance 2 were collapsed, and singletons that could not be merged were discarded. Reads were aligned against IMGT so that V, D and J genes, CDR3 length and insertions or deletions at six rearrangement sites could be assigned. Within each subset, clonotype counts were normalized to sorted cell number, after which true diversity and Gini coefficients were computed with the tcR R package. Repertoire sharing was quantified using the overlap coefficient calculated on TCRB nucleotide sequences. As a proxy for the pre-selection repertoire, out-of-frame TCRB sequences from naive cells were analyzed. TCRdb obtained this table from immuneACCESS and retained in-frame rearrangements with V and J assigned. These tables miss some clones; where compared with another copy, unresolved V genes account for less than half of the shortfall, and the remainder is unexplained. Clone size and V and J calls were adopted from that table, with D and trimming inferred from the DNA. Counted in this sample were 430,000 or so clones; about 10% of them appeared once. The top ten clonotypes cover over 0.04% of the sample.

What the research found in general, with its limitations: Sequencing cDNA rather than genomic DNA could over-represent highly expressing activated cells, although activation and CD3 levels did not differ between groups. Only small numbers of individuals were included in the HLA sub-analyses, which left unresolved whether HLA type had any influence on TCRB rearrangement. Shorter templates might have been favored by PCR, but patient and control samples were amplified and corrected together, so both groups would have been affected equally by any skew. In all four CD4+ subsets, TCRB CDR3 length was moderately but significantly shorter in type 1 diabetes patients. Naive, central memory and regulatory TCRB repertoires appeared to be more alike among patients than among healthy donors. At VDJ recombination sites, type 1 diabetes patients had fewer insertions and more deleted nucleotides, which implies abnormalities in thymic rearrangement.

Each donor gave one peripheral blood draw, approximately 100 mL on average, collected into heparinised tubes. Naive, central memory, regulatory and stem cell-like memory CD4+ T cells were sorted on a BD FACSAria II using a panel including CD45RO, CCR7, CD25, CD127, CD95 and CD27. All sorted populations exceeded 95% purity. PBMCs were isolated right away by Lymphoprep density gradient centrifugation and were stained directly, without culture. So that batch effects would be minimized, each experiment stained and sorted samples in pairs, pairing one healthy donor with one patient. Based on the germline V gene, the CDR1 and CDR2 sequences are LGHNA and YSLEER. The CDR3 spans 17 residues, from the cysteine through the phenylalanine. Only the CDR3 DNA stays, 51 bases, in frame from base 1. Germline trimming amounts to 1 base on V and 6 bases on J, with 14 as the count of junction bases outside the gene matches.

For this clone: This receptor's antigen is unknown. Base qualities were left out, and no much larger clone turns up one base away.

This receptor was taken from a woman younger than 35 in good health. The material sequenced was naive CD4+ T cells from blood. Sample cell subset or site, as interpreted from the label and publication: true naive CD4+ T cells. The receptor chain draws on TRBV4-3 and TRBJ1-2; TRBD1 agrees with 7 junctional bases. The base sequence is TGCGCCAGCAGCCAAGCATCCAACAGGGGCCTATGGGATGGCTACACCTTC. Its product reads: CASSQASNRGLWDGYTF.